This paragraph reports one T cell receptor (beta chain). This sample was taken from a study of cytomegalovirus exposure and HLA in healthy donors. Use of 60 Vbeta and 13 Jbeta primers characterized the PCR. TCRdb's copy holds only in-frame clones and misses some; the assay was immunoSEQ multiplex PCR. The data contain roughly 150,000 clones, about 80% of them singletons. Germline CDR1 reads MNHEY; CDR2 reads SMNVEV (reference sequence). The CDR3 covers 15 residues. V lost 1 base and J 2 bases, leaving 10 bases between the germline ends. Sequencing was done on a sample of PBMCs. This clonotype was obtained from a man aged 35-49 years in good health and CMV-seronegative. The V call is TRBV27, the J call TRBJ2-3; TRBD2 might be the D (5 bases). DNA of the CDR3: TGTGCCAGCAGTTTATGGGCGGGTACCACAGATACGCAGTATTTT. Residues: CASSLWAGTTDTQYF.